The 21 T cell receptor beta chains below all came from one sample that was sequenced in a study of shared T cell receptors in the human thymus. Measured with immunoSEQ multiplex PCR; TCRdb has only the in-frame clones, and not every one. The sample includes about 380,000 clones, more than 85% of them seen just once. Source material: thymocytes. All receptors come from a human donor.

The CDR3 sequence is CASSGKQGRGNSYEQYF. In nucleotides, the CDR3 is TGTGCCAGCAGTGGAAAACAGGGTCGCGGAAATTCCTACGAGCAGTACTTC. This chain connects TRBV6-1 to TRBJ2-7; possibly TRBD1 for D (6 bases). CDR3 length: 17 residues. V was cut by 4 bases and J by 1 base, with 20 bases left in between. Germline CDR1 and CDR2: MNHNS and SASEGT.

The chain links TRBV27 to TRBJ1-3; unclear D gene. Germline V gene sequence: CDR1 MNHEY, CDR2 SMNVEV (reference sequence). V lost 7 bases and J 8 bases, leaving 6 bases between the germline ends. The CDR3 is made up of 10 amino acids. CDR3 bases: TGTGCCAGCAAAGGAGACACCATATATTTT. Protein sequence: CASKGDTIYF.

This sequence joins TRBV10-1 and TRBJ2-4; TRBD2 aligns across 13 bases. The CDR3 length is 18 residues. Losses at the gene ends were 3 bases for V and 2 bases for J; bases not matched to a gene: 7. In germline, CDR1 is WNHNN, CDR2 SYGVQD (reference sequence). The CDR3, as DNA: TGCGCCAGCAGTGACTCCGGGACTAGCGGGAAGCCCAAAAACATTCAGTACTTC. This codes for CASSDSGTSGKPKNIQYF.

The V gene is TRBV5-5, the J gene TRBJ1-2; 8 bases agree with TRBD1. Germline CDR1 reads SGHKS; CDR2 reads YYEKEE (reference sequence). The CDR3 has 16 residues. With V trimmed by 3 bases and J by 8 bases, 15 bases remained unmatched. CDR3 sequence (DNA): TGTGCCAGCAGCTATCCTTCAGGACAGGGTGGCTGGGGCTACACCTTC. Encoded protein: CASSYPSGQGGWGYTF.

This clone was counted once. This sequence joins TRBV27 and TRBJ1-5; D perhaps matches TRBD1 (6 bases). This CDR3 has 14 residues. Trimming took off 8 bases at V and 0 bases at J, with 11 bases between the two ends. Germline values: CDR1 MNHEY, CDR2 SMNVEV (reference sequence). The CDR3 nucleotides read TGTGCCAGCTCCCACAGGGATAGCAATCAGCCCCAGCATTTT. Its translation: CASSHRDSNQPQHF.

This chain joins TRBV15 and TRBJ2-1; 7 bases agree with TRBD2. Germline CDR1 reads LNHNV; CDR2 reads YYDKDF (reference sequence). The V segment lost 2 bases and the J segment 2 bases; nucleotides outside the gene matches: 6. CDR3 length equals 16 residues. This CDR3 is CATSRPVTSTYNEQFF. Here the CDR3 DNA reads TGTGCCACCAGCAGACCAGTGACTAGCACCTACAATGAGCAGTTCTTC.

The gene calls are TRBV10-2 and TRBJ2-5; the match to TRBD2 covers 10 bases. Germline V gene sequence: CDR1 WSHSY, CDR2 SAAADI. The length of the CDR3 is 14 residues. The ends lost 8 bases at V and 4 bases at J; junction bases unmatched: 7. The CDR3 bases are TGCGCCAGCTCCCTAGCGGGAGTTAGAGAGACCCAGTACTTC. Protein sequence: CASSLAGVRETQYF.

The genes are TRBV4-2 and TRBJ2-2; D is perhaps TRBD2 (6 bases). Looked up from germline, CDR1 is LGHNA and CDR2 is YNFKEQ. CDR3 length equals 18 residues. V lost 0 bases and J 6 bases, leaving 20 bases between the germline ends. The chain's CDR3 is CASSQDRAHRGLSGELFF. The CDR3 DNA sequence: TGTGCCAGCAGCCAAGATCGAGCCCACCGGGGGTTGTCCGGGGAGCTGTTTTTT.

This chain links TRBV4-2 with TRBJ2-3, with TRBD2 matching 9 bases. In germline, CDR1 is LGHNA, CDR2 YNFKEQ. Trimming cost V 0 bases and J 9 bases; bases outside gene matches: 13. The CDR3 runs to 17 residues. The CDR3 here is CASSQDPRGRARDTQYF. The CDR3 DNA is TGTGCCAGCAGCCAAGACCCGCGCGGGAGGGCGAGGGACACGCAGTATTTT.

The chain is built from TRBV5-4 and TRBJ2-2, with D unresolved. The CDR3 spans 12 residues. Trimming pared 0 bases from V and 7 bases from J, leaving 4 bases between. Germline V gives CDR1 SGHNT, CDR2 YYREEE (reference sequence). CDR3 nucleotide sequence: TGTGCCAGCAGCTTGGGCGACGGGGAGCTGTTTTTT. As protein: CASSLGDGELFF.

The rearrangement links TRBV27 to TRBJ2-2; D remains unclear. The CDR3 sequence is 16 residues long. Trimming cost V 3 bases and J 2 bases, with 13 bases left between them. Germline CDR1 MNHEY, CDR2 SMNVEV (reference sequence). This CDR3 is CASSFRVRSNTGELFF. The CDR3 DNA reads TGTGCCAGCAGTTTCCGGGTCAGGAGTAACACCGGGGAGCTGTTTTTT.

The rearrangement joins TRBV5-5 to TRBJ2-3; TRBD2 agrees at 16 bases. V dropped 0 bases and J dropped 5; count of bases not matched to a gene: 6. The CDR3 extends over 18 amino acids. Germline V gives CDR1 SGHKS, CDR2 YYEKEE (reference sequence). The CDR3 protein is CASSLGGLAGGPGDTQYF. DNA of the CDR3: TGTGCCAGCAGCTTGGGGGGACTAGCGGGAGGGCCGGGAGATACGCAGTATTTT.

The chain links TRBV10-3 to TRBJ2-1; 7 bases are shared with TRBD1. CDR1 ENHRY and CDR2 SYGVKD come from the germline V gene. CDR3 length: 13 residues. Trimming took 10 bases from V and 0 from J; bases not matched to a gene: 3. The CDR3: CATNRGSYNEQFF. The CDR3 nucleotides read TGTGCCACCAACAGGGGCTCCTACAATGAGCAGTTCTTC.

This rearrangement joins TRBV28 to TRBJ2-7; 16 nucleotides align to TRBD2. This CDR3 is 14 amino acids long. The germline V gene encodes CDR1 MDHEN and CDR2 SYDVKM. J gave up 7 bases and V 6 bases, and 3 bases lay outside the gene matches. The CDR3: CASSPGLAGGEQYF. The CDR3 coding sequence is TGTGCCAGCAGCCCGGGACTAGCGGGAGGGGAGCAGTACTTC.

V and J are TRBV11-1 and TRBJ2-4, with TRBD1 matching 9 bases. The J segment lost 7 bases and the V segment lost 8 bases, leaving 9 bases of the junction unmatched. CDR3 length: 14 amino acids. The V gene's germline CDR1 is SGHAT and CDR2 FQDESV (reference sequence). CDR3 region: CASGSRDRVNIQYF. The DNA of the CDR3 is TGTGCCAGCGGATCCCGGGACAGGGTGAACATTCAGTACTTC.

The V gene is TRBV30, the J gene TRBJ2-3; 8 bases agree with TRBD1. After removal of 5 bases from V and 0 bases from J, the junction contained 10 bases not matched to a gene. Germline CDR1 and CDR2: GTSNPN and SVGIG (reference sequence). The CDR3 is 16 amino acids. DNA for the CDR3: TGTGCCTGGGGTTACGGACAGGGCAACAGCACAGATACGCAGTATTTT. Encoded protein: CAWGYGQGNSTDTQYF.

The rearrangement joins TRBV10-3 to TRBJ2-1, with 11 bases aligning to TRBD2. This CDR3 region has 20 residues. The V segment lost 4 bases and the J segment 0 bases; nucleotides outside the gene matches: 14. The germline gives CDR1 ENHRY, CDR2 SYGVKD. CDR3 coding DNA: TGTGCCATCAGTGGCAGACTAGCGGGACGGCCTTTAAACTCCTACAATGAGCAGTTCTTC. This encodes CAISGRLAGRPLNSYNEQFF.

J is TRBJ2-7 and V is TRBV5-1; TRBD2 might be the D (6 bases). Trimming took off 1 base at V and 3 bases at J, with 14 bases between the two ends. Germline CDR1 and CDR2: SGHRS and YFSETQ. This CDR3 has 15 amino acids. The CDR3 nucleotides are TGCGCCAGCAGCTTGTCGTTAAGGCGGGACTACGAGCAGTACTTC. Encoded protein: CASSLSLRRDYEQYF.

DNA for the CDR3: TGCGCCAGCATTCAATCCGGACAGGGGACTAATGAAAAACTGTTTTTT. This translates into CASIQSGQGTNEKLFF. V and J are TRBV5-1 and TRBJ1-4, with TRBD1 matching over 9 bases. With 6 bases clipped from V and 2 bases from J, the junction kept 8 bases outside the gene matches. The CDR3 sequence is 16 residues long. Germline V gene sequence: CDR1 SGHRS, CDR2 YFSETQ.

The rearrangement joins TRBV6-4 to TRBJ1-1; D not certain. The germline CDR1 and CDR2 sequences are MRHNA and SNTAGT. V was clipped by 5 bases and J by 3 bases, with 10 bases between them. The CDR3 has 13 residues. CDR3 bases: TGTGCCAGCAGTCAGTTTATTGACACTGAAGCTTTCTTT. Translation: CASSQFIDTEAFF.

CDR3 bases: TGTGCCAGCAGACAAGACAGGGGCGTACCGAACACTGAAGCTTTCTTT. Residues: CASRQDRGVPNTEAFF. This sequence joins TRBV5-6 and TRBJ1-1; 8 bases are a match to TRBD1. CDR1 SGHDT and CDR2 YYEEEE come from the germline V gene. There are 16 residues in the CDR3. Trimming cost V 5 bases and J 1 base; bases outside gene matches: 10.